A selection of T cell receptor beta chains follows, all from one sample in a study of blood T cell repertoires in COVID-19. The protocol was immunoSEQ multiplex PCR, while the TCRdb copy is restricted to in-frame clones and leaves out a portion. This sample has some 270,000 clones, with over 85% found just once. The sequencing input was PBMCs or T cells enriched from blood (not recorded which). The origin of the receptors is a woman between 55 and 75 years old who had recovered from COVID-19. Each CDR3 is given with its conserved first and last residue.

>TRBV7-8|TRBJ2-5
CASSLTPAGGLETQYF
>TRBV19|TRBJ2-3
CASSIPGYPPDTQYF
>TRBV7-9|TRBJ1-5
CASSLVFGGMANQPQHF
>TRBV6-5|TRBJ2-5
CASSPQEGEQETQYF
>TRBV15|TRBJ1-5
CATSSRTDNQPQHF
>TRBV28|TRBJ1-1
CASSSVMGGTEAFF
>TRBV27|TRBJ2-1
CASRSPGTSGRASYNEQFF
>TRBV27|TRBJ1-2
CASSLRTGISGYTF
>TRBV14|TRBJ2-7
CASSLPSGGDEQYF
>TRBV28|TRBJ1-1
CASSLRGYGGTEAFF
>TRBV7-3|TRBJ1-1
CASSSQGDTEAFF
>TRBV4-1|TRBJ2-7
CASSQDTSETYEQYF
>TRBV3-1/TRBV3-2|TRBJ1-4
CASSPLGLGSNEKLFF
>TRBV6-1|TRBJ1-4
CASSEAPRDSGEKLFF
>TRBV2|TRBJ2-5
CASTSRPGQAMETQYF
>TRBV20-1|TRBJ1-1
CSADRETEAFF
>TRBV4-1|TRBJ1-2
CASSHAGTALGSYTF
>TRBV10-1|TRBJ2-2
CASSESSPVRELFF
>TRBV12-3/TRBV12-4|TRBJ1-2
CASSLITGNGYTF
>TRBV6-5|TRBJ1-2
CASSATSGIGYTF
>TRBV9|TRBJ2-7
CASSVDSGTYEQYF
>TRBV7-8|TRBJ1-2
CASSQTPSTGYTF
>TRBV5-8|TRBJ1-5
CASSLWWGQGVESNQPQHF
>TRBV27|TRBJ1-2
CASSLFGKSGYTF
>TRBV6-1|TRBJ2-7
CASSDPSRGSPAYEQYF
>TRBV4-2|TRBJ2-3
CASSQRLGDTQYF
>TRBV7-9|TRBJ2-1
CASSLGSGNLFF